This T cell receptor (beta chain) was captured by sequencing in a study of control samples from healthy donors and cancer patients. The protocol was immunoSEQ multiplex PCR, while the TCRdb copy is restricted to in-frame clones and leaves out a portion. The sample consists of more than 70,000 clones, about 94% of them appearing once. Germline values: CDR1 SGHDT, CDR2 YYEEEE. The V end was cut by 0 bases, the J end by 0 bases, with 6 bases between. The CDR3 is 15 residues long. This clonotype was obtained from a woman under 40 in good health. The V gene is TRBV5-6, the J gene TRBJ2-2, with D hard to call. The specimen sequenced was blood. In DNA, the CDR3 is TGTGCCAGCAGCTTGGTAGACACGAACACCGGGGAGCTGTTTTTT. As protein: CASSLVDTNTGELFF.